A selection of T cell receptor beta chains follows, all from one sample in a study of blood T cell repertoires in COVID-19. The method was immunoSEQ multiplex PCR; TCRdb's version includes in-frame clones alone and lacks a portion of them. The table includes under 250,000 clones, 86% detected once. Material: peripheral blood. Every receptor here comes from an elderly man with acute or convalescent COVID-19. Both conserved end residues are part of each CDR3. Fields, in order: clone size, J gene, D gene, V gene, CDR3 protein, CDR3 DNA. The D gene is left open where the match is weak. Not all rows give a size; the values are once, few, many and, for expanded clones, a class.

-,TRBJ2-7,-,TRBV2,CASRRWGAYEQYF,TGTGCCAGCAGACGCTGGGGGGCCTACGAGCAGTACTTC
-,TRBJ1-2,-,TRBV28,CASSSRGGLGYTF,TGTGCCAGCAGTTCAAGGGGGGGCCTTGGCTACACCTTC
-,TRBJ2-4,TRBD2,TRBV5-8,CASSKSGGMGKNIQYF,TGTGCCAGCAGTAAATCGGGGGGAATGGGCAAAAACATTCAGTACTTC
-,TRBJ2-7,TRBD1,TRBV7-2,CASSASQGGPYEQYF,TGTGCCAGCAGCGCATCACAGGGGGGACCCTACGAGCAGTACTTC
few,TRBJ1-1,-,TRBV6-5,CASQNGGRGTEAFF,TGTGCCAGCCAAAATGGTGGGCGGGGAACTGAAGCTTTCTTT
-,TRBJ1-2,-,TRBV28,CASSILRRGGYTF,TGTGCCAGCAGCATACTTAGAAGGGGTGGCTACACCTTC
-,TRBJ1-2,-,TRBV19,CACGSSRGYTF,TGTGCCTGCGGGTCAAGCCGTGGCTACACCTTC
few,TRBJ1-5,-,TRBV19,CASSGRASSNQPQHF,TGTGCCAGTAGTGGGCGGGCTTCGAGCAATCAGCCCCAGCATTTT
-,TRBJ2-1,TRBD2,TRBV7-2,CASSSSSGLVFNEQFF,TGTGCCAGCAGCTCCTCCTCGGGACTAGTTTTCAATGAGCAGTTCTTC
-,TRBJ1-6,-,TRBV7-2,CASSLVGSGNNSPLHF,TGTGCCAGCAGCTTAGTCGGGTCGGGGAATAATTCACCCCTCCACTTT
-,TRBJ2-7,TRBD1,TRBV3-1/TRBV3-2,CASSQGGQAVRQYF,TGTGCCAGCAGCCAAGGGGGACAGGCGGTTCGCCAGTACTTC
-,TRBJ1-2,TRBD1,TRBV29-1,CSIPDRGRYGYTF,TGCAGCATTCCAGACAGGGGAAGGTATGGCTACACCTTC
-,TRBJ2-7,TRBD2,TRBV28,CASTSVGGGDYEQYF,TGTGCCAGCACCTCCGTGGGGGGAGGGGACTACGAGCAGTACTTC
once,TRBJ1-6,-,TRBV4-3,CASSRQPSSYNSPLHF,TGCGCCAGCAGTCGACAGCCTAGCTCCTATAATTCACCCCTCCACTTT
-,TRBJ2-3,TRBD2,TRBV5-1,CASSFQRGGPDTQYF,TGCGCCAGCAGCTTCCAGCGGGGGGGCCCAGATACGCAGTATTTT
-,TRBJ1-1,TRBD1,TRBV6-5,CASSFSDRGYTEAFF,TGTGCCAGCAGCTTCTCTGACAGGGGTTACACTGAAGCTTTCTTT
-,TRBJ1-2,TRBD1,TRBV4-1,CASSQTGQAYGYTF,TGCGCCAGCAGCCAAACGGGACAGGCCTATGGCTACACCTTC
-,TRBJ2-7,TRBD1,TRBV28,CASIRRGGYSYEQYF,TGTGCCAGCATCCGACGAGGGGGCTATTCCTACGAGCAGTACTTC